This TCR beta chain was profiled in a study of cytomegalovirus exposure and HLA in healthy donors. In the PCR, 60 Vbeta and 13 Jbeta primers were used. Using immunoSEQ multiplex PCR, the repertoire was profiled, and TCRdb retains in-frame clones only, with some absent. Seen here are approximately 170,000 clones, roughly 70% observed once, and the top ten hold roughly 1.6%. The clonotype originates from a girl between 10 and 17 years old in good health and CMV-seronegative. Input material: PBMCs.

CDR3 protein: CASSVGQGGTYEQYF. CDR3 DNA: TGTGCCAGTAGTGTAGGACAGGGGGGCACCTACGAGCAGTACTTC. The chain recombines TRBV19 with TRBJ2-7, with 10 bases fitting TRBD1. CDR3 length: 15 amino acids. The germline CDR1 and CDR2 sequences are LNHDA and SQIVND (reference sequence). The V and J ends lost 5 bases and 2 bases, in that order; junction bases with no gene match: 6.